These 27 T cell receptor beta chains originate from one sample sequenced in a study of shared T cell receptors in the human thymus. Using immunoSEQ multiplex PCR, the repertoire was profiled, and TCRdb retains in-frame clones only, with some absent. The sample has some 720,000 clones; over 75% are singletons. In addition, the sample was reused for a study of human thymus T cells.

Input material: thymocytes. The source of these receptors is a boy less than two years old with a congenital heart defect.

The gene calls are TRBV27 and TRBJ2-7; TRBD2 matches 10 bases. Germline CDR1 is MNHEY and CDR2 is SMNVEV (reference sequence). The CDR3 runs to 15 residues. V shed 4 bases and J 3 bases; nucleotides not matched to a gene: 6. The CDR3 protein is CASSSGLADNYEQYF. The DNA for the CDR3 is TGTGCCAGCAGTTCAGGACTAGCGGATAACTACGAGCAGTACTTC.

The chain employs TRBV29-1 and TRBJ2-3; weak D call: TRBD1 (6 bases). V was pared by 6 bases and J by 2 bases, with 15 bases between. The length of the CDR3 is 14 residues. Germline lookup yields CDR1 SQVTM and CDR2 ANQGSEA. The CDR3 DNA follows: TGCAGCGTGAGGGGGTCAGGATTCACAGATACGCAGTATTTT. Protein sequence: CSVRGSGFTDTQYF.

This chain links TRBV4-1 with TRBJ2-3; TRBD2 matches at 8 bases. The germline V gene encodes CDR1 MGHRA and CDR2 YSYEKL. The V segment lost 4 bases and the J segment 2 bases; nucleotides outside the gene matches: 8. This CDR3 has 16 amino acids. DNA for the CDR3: TGCGCCAGCAGCCGAGGGGCGGGAGGACACACAGATACGCAGTATTTT. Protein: CASSRGAGGHTDTQYF.

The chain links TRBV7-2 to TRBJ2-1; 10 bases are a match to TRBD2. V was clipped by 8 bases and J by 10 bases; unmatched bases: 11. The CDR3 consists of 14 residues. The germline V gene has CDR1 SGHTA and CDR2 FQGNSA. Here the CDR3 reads CASGPSGSFWEQFF. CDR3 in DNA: TGTGCCAGCGGGCCTAGCGGGAGTTTTTGGGAGCAGTTCTTC.

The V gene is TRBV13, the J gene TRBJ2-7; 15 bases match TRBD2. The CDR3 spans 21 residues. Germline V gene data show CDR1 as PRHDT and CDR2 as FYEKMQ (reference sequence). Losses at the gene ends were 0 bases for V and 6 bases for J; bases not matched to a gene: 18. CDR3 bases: TGTGCCAGCAGCTTAGGCTTCCCTCGGACTAGCGGGAGGGCCAGGAAGAGCGAGCAGTACTTC. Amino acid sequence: CASSLGFPRTSGRARKSEQYF.

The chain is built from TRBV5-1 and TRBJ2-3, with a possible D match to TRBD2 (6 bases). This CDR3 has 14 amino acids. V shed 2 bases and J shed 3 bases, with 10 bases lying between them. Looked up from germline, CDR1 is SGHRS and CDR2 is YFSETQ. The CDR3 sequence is CASSFGTVTDTQYF. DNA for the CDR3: TGCGCCAGCAGCTTCGGGACTGTAACAGATACGCAGTATTTT.

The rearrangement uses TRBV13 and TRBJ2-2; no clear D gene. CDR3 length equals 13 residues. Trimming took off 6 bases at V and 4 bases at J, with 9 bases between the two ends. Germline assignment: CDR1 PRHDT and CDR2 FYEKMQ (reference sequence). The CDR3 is CASSPRITGELFF. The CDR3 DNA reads TGTGCCAGCAGTCCTAGAATCACCGGGGAGCTGTTTTTT.

The CDR3 DNA follows: TGCAGCGTTGGGGGACAGGGACCCTCCTACGAGCAGTACTTC. Its translation: CSVGGQGPSYEQYF. The V gene is TRBV29-1, the J gene TRBJ2-7; TRBD1 aligns across 9 bases. Per germline, CDR1 SQVTM and CDR2 ANQGSEA. V dropped 4 bases and J dropped 0; count of bases not matched to a gene: 4. The CDR3 covers 14 residues.

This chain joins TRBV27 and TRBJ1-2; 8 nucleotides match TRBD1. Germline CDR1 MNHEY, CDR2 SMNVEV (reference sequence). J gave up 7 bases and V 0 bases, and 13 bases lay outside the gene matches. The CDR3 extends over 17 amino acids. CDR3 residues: CASSLSSKAGGARGYTF. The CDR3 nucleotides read TGTGCCAGCAGTTTATCGTCGAAAGCAGGGGGCGCGCGTGGCTACACCTTC.

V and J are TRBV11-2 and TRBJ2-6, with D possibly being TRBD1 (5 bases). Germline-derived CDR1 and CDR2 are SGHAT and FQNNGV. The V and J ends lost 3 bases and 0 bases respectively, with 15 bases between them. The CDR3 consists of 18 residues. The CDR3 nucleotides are TGTGCCAGCAGCTTTCGGAAGGCGACAGTCTCTGGGGCCAACGTCCTGACTTTC. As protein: CASSFRKATVSGANVLTF.

The DNA of the CDR3 is TGTGCCAGCTGTGGAGCGGGAGGGGAGTCCTACGAGCAGTACTTC. It encodes CASCGAGGESYEQYF. This chain joins TRBV28 and TRBJ2-7; TRBD2 matches 10 bases. This CDR3 is built from 15 residues. The germline V gene encodes CDR1 MDHEN and CDR2 SYDVKM. With V trimmed by 8 bases and J by 1 base, 8 bases remained unmatched.

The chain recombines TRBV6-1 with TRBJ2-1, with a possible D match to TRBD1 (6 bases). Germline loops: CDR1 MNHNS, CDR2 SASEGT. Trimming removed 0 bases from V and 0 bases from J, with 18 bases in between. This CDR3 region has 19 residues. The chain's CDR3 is CASSEADFRGHSSYNEQFF. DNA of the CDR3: TGTGCCAGCAGTGAAGCGGACTTCAGGGGCCATAGCTCCTACAATGAGCAGTTCTTC.

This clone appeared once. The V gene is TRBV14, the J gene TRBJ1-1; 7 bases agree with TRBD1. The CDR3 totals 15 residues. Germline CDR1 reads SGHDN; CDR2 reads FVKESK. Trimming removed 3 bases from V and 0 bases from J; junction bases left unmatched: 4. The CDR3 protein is CASSHWTGLNTEAFF. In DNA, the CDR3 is TGTGCCAGCAGCCATTGGACAGGCCTGAACACTGAAGCTTTCTTT.

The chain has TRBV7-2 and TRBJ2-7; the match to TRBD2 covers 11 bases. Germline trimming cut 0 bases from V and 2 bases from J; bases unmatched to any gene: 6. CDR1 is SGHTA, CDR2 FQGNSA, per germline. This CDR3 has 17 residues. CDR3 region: CASSLAPTSGSPYEQYF. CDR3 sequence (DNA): TGTGCCAGCAGCTTAGCGCCAACTAGCGGGAGTCCCTACGAGCAGTACTTC.

CDR3 coding DNA: TGTGCCAGCAGTATACGGACAGGGGGACCGCCCCAGCATTTT. This translates into CASSIRTGGPPQHF. The V call is TRBV28, the J call TRBJ1-5, with TRBD1 matching over 10 bases. This CDR3 region has 14 residues. Germline CDR1 is MDHEN and CDR2 is SYDVKM. With 5 bases clipped from V and 9 bases from J, the junction kept 7 bases outside the gene matches. The full variable domain, with the rest looked up from reference TRBV28 and TRBJ1-5, is DVKVTQSSRYLVKRTGEKVFLECVQDMDHENMFWYRQDPGLGLRLIYFSYDVKMKEKGDIPEGYSVSREKKERFSLILESASTNQTSMYLCASSIRTGGPPQHFGDGTRLSIL.

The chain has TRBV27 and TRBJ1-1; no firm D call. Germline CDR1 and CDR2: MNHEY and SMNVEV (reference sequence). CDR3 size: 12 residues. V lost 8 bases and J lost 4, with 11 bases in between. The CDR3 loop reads CASSPTGTEAFF. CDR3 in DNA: TGTGCCAGCTCCCCCACGGGCACTGAAGCTTTCTTT.

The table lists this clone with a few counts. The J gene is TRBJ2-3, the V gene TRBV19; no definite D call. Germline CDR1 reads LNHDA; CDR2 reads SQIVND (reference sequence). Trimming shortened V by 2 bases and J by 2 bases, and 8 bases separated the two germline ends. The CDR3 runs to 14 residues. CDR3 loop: CASSISHLTDTQYF. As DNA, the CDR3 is TGTGCCAGTAGTATATCACACCTCACAGATACGCAGTATTTT.

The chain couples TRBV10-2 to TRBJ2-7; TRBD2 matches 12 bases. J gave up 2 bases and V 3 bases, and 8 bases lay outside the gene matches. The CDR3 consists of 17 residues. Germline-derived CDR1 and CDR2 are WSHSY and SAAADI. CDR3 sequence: CASSDTSGRLSTYEQYF. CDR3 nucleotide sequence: TGCGCCAGCAGTGATACTAGCGGGAGGTTGAGCACCTACGAGCAGTACTTC.

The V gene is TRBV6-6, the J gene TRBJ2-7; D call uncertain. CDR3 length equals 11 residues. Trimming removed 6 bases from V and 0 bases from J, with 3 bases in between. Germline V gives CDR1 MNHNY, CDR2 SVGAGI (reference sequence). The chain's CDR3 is CASSHSYEQYF. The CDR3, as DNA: TGTGCCAGCAGCCACTCCTACGAGCAGTACTTC.

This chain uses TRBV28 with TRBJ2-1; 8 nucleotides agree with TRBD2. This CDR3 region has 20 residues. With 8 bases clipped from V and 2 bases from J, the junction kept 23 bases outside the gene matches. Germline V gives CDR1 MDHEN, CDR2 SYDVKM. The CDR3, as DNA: TGTGCCAGCCGGCGGGGGGCGATGAGGGTGTGGCGGGAGCCCTACAATGAGCAGTTCTTC. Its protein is CASRRGAMRVWREPYNEQFF. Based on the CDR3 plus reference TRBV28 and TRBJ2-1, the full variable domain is DVKVTQSSRYLVKRTGEKVFLECVQDMDHENMFWYRQDPGLGLRLIYFSYDVKMKEKGDIPEGYSVSREKKERFSLILESASTNQTSMYLCASRRGAMRVWREPYNEQFFGPGTRLTVL.

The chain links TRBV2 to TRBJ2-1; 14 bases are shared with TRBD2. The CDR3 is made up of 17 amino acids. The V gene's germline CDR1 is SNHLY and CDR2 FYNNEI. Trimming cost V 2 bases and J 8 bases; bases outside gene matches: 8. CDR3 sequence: CASSECGTSGSKDEQFF. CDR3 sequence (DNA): TGTGCCAGCAGTGAATGCGGGACTAGCGGGAGTAAGGATGAGCAGTTCTTC. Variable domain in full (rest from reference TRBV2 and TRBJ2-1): EPEVTQTPSHQVTQMGQEVILRCVPISNHLYFYWYRQILGQKVEFLVSFYNNEISEKSEIFDDQFSVERPDGSNFTLKIRSTKLEDSAMYFCASSECGTSGSKDEQFFGPGTRLTVL.

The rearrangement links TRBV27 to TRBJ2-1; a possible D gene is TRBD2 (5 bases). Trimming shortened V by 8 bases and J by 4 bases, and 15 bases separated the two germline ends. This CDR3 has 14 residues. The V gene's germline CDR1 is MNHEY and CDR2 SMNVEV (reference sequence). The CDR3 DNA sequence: TGTGCCAGCGCGAAGCGGTCCTTTTACAATGAGCAGTTCTTC. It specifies CASAKRSFYNEQFF.

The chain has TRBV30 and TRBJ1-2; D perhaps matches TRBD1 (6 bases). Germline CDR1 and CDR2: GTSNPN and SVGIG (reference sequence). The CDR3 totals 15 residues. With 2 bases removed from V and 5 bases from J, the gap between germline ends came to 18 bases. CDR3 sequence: CAWSRVRRGNYGYTF. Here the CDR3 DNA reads TGTGCCTGGAGTCGCGTCCGTAGGGGGAATTATGGCTACACCTTC.

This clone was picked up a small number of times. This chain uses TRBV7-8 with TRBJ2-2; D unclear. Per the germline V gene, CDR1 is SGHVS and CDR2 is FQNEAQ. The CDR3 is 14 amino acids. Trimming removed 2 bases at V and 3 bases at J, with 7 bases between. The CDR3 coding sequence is TGTGCCAGCAGCTTAAACAGACACACCGGGGAGCTGTTTTTT. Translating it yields CASSLNRHTGELFF. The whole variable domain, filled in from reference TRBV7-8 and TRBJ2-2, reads GAGVSQSPRYKVAKRGQDVALRCDPISGHVSLFWYQQALGQGPEFLTYFQNEAQLDKSGLPSDRFFAERPEGSVSTLKIQRTQQEDSAVYLCASSLNRHTGELFFGEGSRLTVL.

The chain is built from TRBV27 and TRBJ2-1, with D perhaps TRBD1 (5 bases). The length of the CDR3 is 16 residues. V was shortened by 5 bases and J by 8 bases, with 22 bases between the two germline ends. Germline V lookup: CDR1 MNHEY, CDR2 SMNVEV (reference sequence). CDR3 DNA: TGTGCCAGCAGTCCTTGGACACCGGGTGGAGACTATGAGCAGTTCTTC. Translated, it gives CASSPWTPGGDYEQFF.

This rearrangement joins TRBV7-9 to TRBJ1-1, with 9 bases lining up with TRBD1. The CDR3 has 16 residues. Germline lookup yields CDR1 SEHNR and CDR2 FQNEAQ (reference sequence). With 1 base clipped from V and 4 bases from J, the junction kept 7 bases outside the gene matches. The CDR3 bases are TGTGCCAGCAGCTTAGATTCTCCGGGACAGGGCACTGAAGCTTTCTTT. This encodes CASSLDSPGQGTEAFF.

The CDR3 nucleotides read TGTGCCAGCAGTTCGACAACCTATGGCTACACCTTC. This sequence encodes CASSSTTYGYTF. The gene calls are TRBV27 and TRBJ1-2; the D is unclear. Germline assignment: CDR1 MNHEY and CDR2 SMNVEV (reference sequence). Trimming left V 4 bases short and J 4 bases short, with 7 bases between. The CDR3 loop spans 12 amino acids.